The rows below give T cell receptor beta chains drawn from one sample of a study of T cell repertoires in cytomegalovirus infection. TCRdb ran MiXCR on the reads and lists one entry per CDR3 protein. The repertoire has 450,000 to 650,000 distinct CDR3 sequences, 26% of them found once; the top ten carry about 13%. The sequencing input was PBMCs. The receptors were gathered from a human donor in good health (CMV status not recorded). Some clones in this sample may be carry-over from other donors' samples. Each CDR3 is given with its conserved first and last residue. The D gene is left open where the match is weak. Clone sizes are given selectively: once, few, many, or a class where the clone is expanded.

TRBV19,few,NA,TRBJ2-1,TGTGCCAGTAGTATAGCTCGTCTCGACAATGAGCAGTTCTTC,CASSIARLDNEQFF
TRBV7-2,NA,NA,TRBJ2-5,TGTGCCAGCAGCTTAACTTTGAGTAGCCAGTACTTC,CASSLTLSSQYF
TRBV7-6,NA,NA,TRBJ1-1,TGTGCCAGCAGCTTATGGGGTACTGAAGCTCTCTTT,CASSLWGTEALF
TRBV4-3,NA,TRBD1,TRBJ2-2,TGCGCCAGCAGTCAAGTTACAGGGGGCGGTTCATCCGGGGAGCTGTTTTTT,CASSQVTGGGSSGELFF
TRBV7-2,many,TRBD2,TRBJ2-1,TGTGCCAGCAGCTCTACTAGCGGGACTTCTCCGCCCAATGAGCAGTTCTTC,CASSSTSGTSPPNEQFF
TRBV12-3/TRBV12-4,few,NA,TRBJ2-5,TGTGCCAGCAGTCCCCTAGGCCGATCGGAAGGGGAGACCCAGTACTTC,CASSPLGRSEGETQYF
TRBV10-3,few,NA,TRBJ1-5,TGTGCCATCAGTGCAGAGAAGAGCCTCCCTTATAGCAATCAGCCCCAGCATTTT,CAISAEKSLPYSNQPQHF
TRBV6-1,many,NA,TRBJ2-4,TGTGGATCCCTGGACGCCAAAAACATTCAGTACTTC,CGSLDAKNIQYF
TRBV7-9,few,NA,TRBJ2-1,TGTGCCAGCAGCCTAAGACAAGTGCGGCAGTTCTTC,CASSLRQVRQFF
TRBV19,NA,TRBD1,TRBJ1-1,TGTGCCAGTAGTACCACGGACAGGGCCACTGAAGCTTTCTTT,CASSTTDRATEAFF
TRBV11-2,many,NA,TRBJ2-5,TGTGCCAGCAGCCTAACCAGGAGCCAAGAGACCCAGTACTTC,CASSLTRSQETQYF
TRBV6-6,NA,NA,TRBJ1-2,TGTGCCAGCAGTTACGAGCCCGTCCGGGAGGTCTTC,CASSYEPVREVF
TRBV6-2/TRBV6-3,NA,NA,TRBJ2-5,TGTGCCAGCAGCCGACAGGCGGCGAGGACCCAGTACTTC,CASSRQAARTQYF
TRBV7-9,NA,TRBD2,TRBJ2-6,TGTGCCAGCAGCTTATTTAGCGGGAGATTGCATGGGGCCAACGTCCTGACTTTC,CASSLFSGRLHGANVLTF
TRBV12-3/TRBV12-4,NA,NA,TRBJ2-1,TGTGCCAGCAGTTTCTTGGCAGCCCTCAATGAGCAGTTCTTC,CASSFLAALNEQFF
TRBV14,NA,NA,TRBJ2-5,TGTGCCAGCAGCCCTATTGGACAAGAGACCCAGTACTTC,CASSPIGQETQYF
TRBV7-2,few,NA,TRBJ2-1,TGTGCCAGCAGGCATTCGGCTGGCTACAATGAGCAGTTCTTC,CASRHSAGYNEQFF
TRBV5-1,NA,NA,TRBJ2-6,TGCGCCAGCAGCTTTGCAGGGGACGGGGCCAACGTCCTGACTTTC,CASSFAGDGANVLTF
TRBV6-5,NA,TRBD1,TRBJ1-5,TGTGCCAGCAGTACCCTACAGGGGTTATTCGGCAATCAGCCCCAGCATTTT,CASSTLQGLFGNQPQHF
TRBV7-6,few,TRBD1,TRBJ2-3,TGTGCCAGCATCACCCCTAGACAGGGCCTACGTACGCAGTATTTT,CASITPRQGLRTQYF
TRBV7-2,few,NA,TRBJ2-1,TGTGCCAGCAGCCGGGAAAGGGACTCCGGTGAGCAGTTCTTC,CASSRERDSGEQFF
TRBV4-1,NA,NA,TRBJ2-7,TGCGCCAGCAGCCAAGACGGGAGGGGGCAAGGGCAGTACTTC,CASSQDGRGQGQYF
TRBV7-2,few,NA,TRBJ2-1,TGTGCCAGCAGCTTAGAAGCACTCTCCTACAATGAGCAGTTCTTC,CASSLEALSYNEQFF
TRBV19,few,TRBD2,TRBJ2-5,TGTGCCAGTAGTATAAGTTTGAGCGGGAGTATCCAGGAGACCCAGTACTTC,CASSISLSGSIQETQYF
TRBV20-1,NA,NA,TRBJ2-4,TGCAGTGCTAGAGATCCGGGGGAAAGGAACATTCAGTACTTC,CSARDPGERNIQYF
TRBV7-9,NA,NA,TRBJ1-1,TGTGCCAGCAGCTTAGCAGACAGGTCGAACACTGAAGCTTTCTTT,CASSLADRSNTEAFF
TRBV28,few,TRBD1,TRBJ1-1,TGTGCCAGCAGTTTACCGGGACAGGGGATAACTGAAGCTTTCTTT,CASSLPGQGITEAFF
TRBV5-6,NA,NA,TRBJ2-1,TGTGCCAGCAGCTTGGTCGGGACACCCGGGGAGCAGTTCTTC,CASSLVGTPGEQFF
TRBV12-3/TRBV12-4,NA,NA,TRBJ1-2,TGTGCCAGCAGTTTACAACAGGACAACTATGGCTACACCTTC,CASSLQQDNYGYTF
TRBV6-4,NA,TRBD2,TRBJ2-1,TGTGCCAGCAGTAACTCCCGCGGGAGCTCCTACAATGAGCAGTTCTTC,CASSNSRGSSYNEQFF
TRBV7-2,many,TRBD2,TRBJ2-4,TGTGCCAGCAGCGCAAGACTAGCGGGAGGTGAGGGAATTCAGTACTTC,CASSARLAGGEGIQYF
TRBV5-4,NA,NA,TRBJ1-1,TGTGCCAGCAGCTTGCGGCTGACAGGTGGGGCTAACACTGAAGCTTTCTTT,CASSLRLTGGANTEAFF
TRBV6-5,NA,TRBD2,TRBJ2-1,TGTGCCAGCAGTTACTCGAAATTAGCGGGAGGCTATGAGCAGTTCTTC,CASSYSKLAGGYEQFF
TRBV10-3,NA,NA,TRBJ2-7,TGTGCCATCAGTGAGTCGAGGGACGGTAGGACTTGGTGCATTGGGTACTTC,CAISESRDGRTWCIGYF
TRBV6-2/TRBV6-3,once,TRBD2,TRBJ2-1,TGTGCCAGCAGTCGGGGCCGGGACTACCTCTACAATGAGCAGTTCTTC,CASSRGRDYLYNEQFF
TRBV7-2,many,NA,TRBJ1-1,TGTGCCAGCAGCTCACCTCTCGACAGTGAAGCTTTCTTT,CASSSPLDSEAFF
TRBV11-2,NA,TRBD2,TRBJ2-1,TGTGCCAGCAGCTTAGGGCCAGCGGGAGGTGAGCAGTTCTTC,CASSLGPAGGEQFF
TRBV11-2,NA,TRBD1,TRBJ2-7,TGTGCCAGCAGCCACGGACAGGGGTCTTTCGAGCAGTACTTC,CASSHGQGSFEQYF
TRBV7-2,many,NA,TRBJ2-3,TGTGCCAGCAGCTGGGGACCGATCTCAGATACGCAGTATTTT,CASSWGPISDTQYF
TRBV7-3,NA,TRBD2,TRBJ2-1,TGTGCCAGCAGCTTATTGGCGGGAGACTCTTACAATGAGCAGTTCTTC,CASSLLAGDSYNEQFF
TRBV7-2,NA,NA,TRBJ2-1,TGTGCCAGCAGCCTCGGACAGACCTCTTACAATGAGCAGTTCTTC,CASSLGQTSYNEQFF
TRBV9,NA,TRBD2,TRBJ2-5,TGTGCCAGCAGCGCCCCTAGCGGGAGAGGGGAGACCCAGTACTTC,CASSAPSGRGETQYF
TRBV5-6,NA,TRBD1,TRBJ2-1,TGTGCCAGCAGCTTGCGACAGGGGCTAATGAATGAGCAGTTCTTC,CASSLRQGLMNEQFF
TRBV6-5,NA,NA,TRBJ2-3,TGTGCCAGCAGTTACGGGGCGTCTAGCACAGATACGCAGTATTTT,CASSYGASSTDTQYF
TRBV7-8,many,TRBD2,TRBJ2-2,TGTGCCAGCAGCACCCTGATAGCGGGAGGGAAGAACACCGGGGAGCTGTTTTTT,CASSTLIAGGKNTGELFF
TRBV7-3,many,TRBD2,TRBJ2-7,TGTGCCAGCAGCTGGACTAGCGGGGGATCCTACGAGCAGTACTTC,CASSWTSGGSYEQYF
TRBV7-2,many,TRBD2,TRBJ2-7,TGTGCCAGCAGCCTGGGCCTAGCGGGTCTCTCCTACGAGCAGTACTTC,CASSLGLAGLSYEQYF
TRBV5-1,once,TRBD1,TRBJ1-2,TGCGCCAGCAGCTTGGGACAGGGGGCCAGCTATGGCTACACCTTC,CASSLGQGASYGYTF